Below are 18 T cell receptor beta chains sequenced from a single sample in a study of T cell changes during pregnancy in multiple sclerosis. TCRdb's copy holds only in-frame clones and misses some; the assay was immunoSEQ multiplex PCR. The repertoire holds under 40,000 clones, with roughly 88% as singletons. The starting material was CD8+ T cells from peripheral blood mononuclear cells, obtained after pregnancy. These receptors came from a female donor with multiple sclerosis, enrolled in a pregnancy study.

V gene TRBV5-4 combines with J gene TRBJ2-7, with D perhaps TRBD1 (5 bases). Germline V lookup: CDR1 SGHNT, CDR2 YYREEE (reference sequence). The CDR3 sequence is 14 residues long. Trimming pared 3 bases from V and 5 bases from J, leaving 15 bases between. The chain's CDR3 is CASSWNQGSDEQYF. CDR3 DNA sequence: TGTGCCAGCAGCTGGAACCAGGGAAGCGACGAGCAGTACTTC. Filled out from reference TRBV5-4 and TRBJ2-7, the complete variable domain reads ETGVTQSPTHLIKTRGQQVTLRCSSQSGHNTVSWYQQALGQGPQFIFQYYREEENGRGNFPPRFSGLQFPNYSSELNVNALELDDSALYLCASSWNQGSDEQYFGPGTRLTVT.

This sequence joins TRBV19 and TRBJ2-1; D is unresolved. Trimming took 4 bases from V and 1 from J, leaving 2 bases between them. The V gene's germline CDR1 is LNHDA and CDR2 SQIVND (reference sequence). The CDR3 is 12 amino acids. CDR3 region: CASSTSYNEQFF. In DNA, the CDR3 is TGTGCCAGTAGTACGTCCTACAATGAGCAGTTCTTC.

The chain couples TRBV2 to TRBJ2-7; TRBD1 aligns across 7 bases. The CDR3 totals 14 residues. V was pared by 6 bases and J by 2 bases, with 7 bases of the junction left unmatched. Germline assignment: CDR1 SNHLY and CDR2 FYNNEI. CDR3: CASSPTGDPYEQYF. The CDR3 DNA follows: TGTGCCAGCAGCCCTACAGGGGACCCCTACGAGCAGTACTTC.

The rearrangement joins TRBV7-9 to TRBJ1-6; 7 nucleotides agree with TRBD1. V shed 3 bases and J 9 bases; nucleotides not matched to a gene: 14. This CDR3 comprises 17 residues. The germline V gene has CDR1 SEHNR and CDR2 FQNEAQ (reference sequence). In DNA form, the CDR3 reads TGTGCCAGCAGCTTCCGATCTGGCAGGGGGTTGGGTTCACCCCTCCACTTT. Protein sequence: CASSFRSGRGLGSPLHF.

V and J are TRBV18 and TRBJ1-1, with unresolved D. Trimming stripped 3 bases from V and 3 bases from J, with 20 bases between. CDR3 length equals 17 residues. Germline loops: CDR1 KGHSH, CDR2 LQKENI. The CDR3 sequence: CASSPREGETFDTEAFF. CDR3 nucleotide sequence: TGTGCCAGCTCACCGCGGGAGGGCGAGACTTTCGACACTGAAGCTTTCTTT.

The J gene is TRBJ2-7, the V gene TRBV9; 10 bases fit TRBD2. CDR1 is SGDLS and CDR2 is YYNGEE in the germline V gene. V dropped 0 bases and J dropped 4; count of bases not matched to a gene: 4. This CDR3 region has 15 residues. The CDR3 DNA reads TGTGCCAGCAGCGTAGGGGCTAGCGGGAGATACGAGCAGTACTTC. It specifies CASSVGASGRYEQYF.

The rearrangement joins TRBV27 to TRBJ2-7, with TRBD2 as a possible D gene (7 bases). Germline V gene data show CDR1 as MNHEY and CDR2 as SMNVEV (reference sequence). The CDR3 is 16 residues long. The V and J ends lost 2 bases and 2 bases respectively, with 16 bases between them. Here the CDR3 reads CASSLGGGGWTYEQYF. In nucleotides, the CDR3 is TGTGCCAGCAGTTTAGGAGGCGGGGGCTGGACCTACGAGCAGTACTTC.

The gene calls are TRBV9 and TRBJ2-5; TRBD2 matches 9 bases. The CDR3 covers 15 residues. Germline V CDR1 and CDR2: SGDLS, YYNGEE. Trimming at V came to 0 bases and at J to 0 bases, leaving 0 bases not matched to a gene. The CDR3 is CASSVGGGDQETQYF. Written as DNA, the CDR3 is TGTGCCAGCAGCGTAGGCGGGGGGGACCAAGAGACCCAGTACTTC.

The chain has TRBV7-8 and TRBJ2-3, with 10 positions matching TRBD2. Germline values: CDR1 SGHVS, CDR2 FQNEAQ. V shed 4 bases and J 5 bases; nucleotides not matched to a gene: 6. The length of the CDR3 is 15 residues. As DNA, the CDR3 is TGTGCCAGCAGCTCAAGCGGGGGGGCGGTAGATACGCAGTATTTT. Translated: CASSSSGGAVDTQYF.

The CDR3, as DNA: TGTGCCAGCAGCTTATACCTCGGGGAGACCCAGTACTTC. Its translation is CASSLYLGETQYF. This sequence joins TRBV7-9 and TRBJ2-5; D remains unclear. CDR3 size: 13 residues. The V and J ends lost 2 bases and 5 bases respectively, with 9 bases between them. Germline CDR1 SEHNR, CDR2 FQNEAQ (reference sequence). Together with reference TRBV7-9 and TRBJ2-5, the CDR3 gives the full variable domain: DTGVSQNPRHKITKRGQNVTFRCDPISEHNRLYWYRQTLGQGPEFLTYFQNEAQLEKSRLLSDRFSAERPKGSFSTLEIQRTEQGDSAMYLCASSLYLGETQYFGPGTRLLVL.

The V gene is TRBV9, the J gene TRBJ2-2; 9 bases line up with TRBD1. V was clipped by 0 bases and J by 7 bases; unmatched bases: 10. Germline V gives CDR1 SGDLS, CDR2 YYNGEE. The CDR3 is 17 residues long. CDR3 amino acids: CASSVGRQGEIGGELFF. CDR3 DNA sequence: TGTGCCAGCAGCGTAGGGAGACAGGGGGAGATAGGCGGGGAGCTGTTTTTT.

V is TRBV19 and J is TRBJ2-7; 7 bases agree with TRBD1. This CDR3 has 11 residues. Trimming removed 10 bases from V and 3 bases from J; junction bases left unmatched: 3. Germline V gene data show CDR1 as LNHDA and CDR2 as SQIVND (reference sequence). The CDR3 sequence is CATAGGYEQYF. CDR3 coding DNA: TGTGCCACAGCAGGGGGCTACGAGCAGTACTTC. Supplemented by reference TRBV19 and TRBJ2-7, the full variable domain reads DGGITQSPKYLFRKEGQNVTLSCEQNLNHDAMYWYRQDPGQGLRLIYYSQIVNDFQKGDIAEGYSVSREKKESFPLTVTSAQKNPTAFYLCATAGGYEQYFGPGTRLTVT.

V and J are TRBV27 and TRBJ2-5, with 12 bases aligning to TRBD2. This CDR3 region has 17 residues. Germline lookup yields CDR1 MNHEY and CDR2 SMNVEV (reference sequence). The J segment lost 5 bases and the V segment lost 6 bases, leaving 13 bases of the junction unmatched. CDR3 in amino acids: CASSRITTSGGGETQYF. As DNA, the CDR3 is TGTGCCAGCAGCCGCATTACGACTAGCGGGGGCGGGGAGACCCAGTACTTC.

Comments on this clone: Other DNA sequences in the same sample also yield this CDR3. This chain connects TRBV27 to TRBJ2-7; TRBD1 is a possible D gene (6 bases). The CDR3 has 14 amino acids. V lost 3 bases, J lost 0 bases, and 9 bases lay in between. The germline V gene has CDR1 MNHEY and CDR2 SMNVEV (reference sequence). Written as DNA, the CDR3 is TGTGCCAGCAGTTTGGCAGGGGCCTCCTACGAGCAGTACTTC. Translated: CASSLAGASYEQYF.

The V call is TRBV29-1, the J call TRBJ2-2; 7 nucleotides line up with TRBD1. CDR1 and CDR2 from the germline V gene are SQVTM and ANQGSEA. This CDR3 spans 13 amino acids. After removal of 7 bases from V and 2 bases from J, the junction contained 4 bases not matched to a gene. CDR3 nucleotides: TGCAGCGGGGGACAGCTTAACACCGGGGAGCTGTTTTTT. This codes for CSGGQLNTGELFF.

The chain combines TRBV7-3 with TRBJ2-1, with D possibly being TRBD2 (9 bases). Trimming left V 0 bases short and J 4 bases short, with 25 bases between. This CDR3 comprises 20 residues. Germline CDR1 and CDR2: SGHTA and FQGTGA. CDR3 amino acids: CASSLTGTGLLAGPYNEQFF. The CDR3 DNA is TGTGCCAGCAGCTTAACCGGGACAGGTTTACTAGCGGGCCCTTACAATGAGCAGTTCTTC.

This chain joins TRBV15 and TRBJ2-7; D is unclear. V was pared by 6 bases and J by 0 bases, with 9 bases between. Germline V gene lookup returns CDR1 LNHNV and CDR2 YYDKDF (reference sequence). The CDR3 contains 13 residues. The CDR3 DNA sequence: TGTGCCACCAGGACGGGTAGCTCCTACGAGCAGTACTTC. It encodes CATRTGSSYEQYF. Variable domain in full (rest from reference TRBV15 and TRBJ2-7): DAMVIQNPRYQVTQFGKPVTLSCSQTLNHNVMYWYQQKSSQAPKLLFHYYDKDFNNEADTPDNFQSRRPNTSFCFLDIRSPGLGDTAMYLCATRTGSSYEQYFGPGTRLTVT.

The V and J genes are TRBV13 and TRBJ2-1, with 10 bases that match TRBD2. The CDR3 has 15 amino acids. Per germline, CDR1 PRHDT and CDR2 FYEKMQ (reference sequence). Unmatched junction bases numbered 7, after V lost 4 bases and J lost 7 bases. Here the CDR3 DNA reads TGTGCCAGCAGCTCGGGAAGCGGGGGGGGAAATGAGCAGTTCTTC. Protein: CASSSGSGGGNEQFF.